The 7 T cell receptor beta chains below come from one sample, sequenced in a study of OX40 agonist ivuxolimab in advanced cancers. Libraries were prepared by immunoSEQ multiplex PCR; TCRdb keeps only in-frame clonotypes and omits some of them. The profile shows around 62,000 clones, about 80% of them singletons. Sequenced material: CD4+ or CD8+ T cells sorted from blood, taken in a trial of the OX40 agonist ivuxolimab. These receptors were obtained from an adult with an advanced solid tumor such as melanoma, head and neck, liver or kidney cancer.

This clone was counted a few times. The chain carries TRBV5-4 and TRBJ1-1, with a tentative D call TRBD1 (5 bases). Trimming cost V 4 bases and J 10 bases, with 14 bases left between them. The CDR3 loop spans 12 amino acids. Germline lookup yields CDR1 SGHNT and CDR2 YYREEE (reference sequence). The CDR3 DNA reads as TGTGCCAGCAGCGGGGGAGAAGGAGCAGCTTTCTTT. Translation: CASSGGEGAAFF.

The CDR3 region has the DNA TGTGCCAGCAGCTCCCAAGCGCGGGGGGCATACAATGAGCAGTTCTTC. Translation: CASSSQARGAYNEQFF. The chain is built from TRBV5-4 and TRBJ2-1, with 8 bases fitting TRBD2. The germline gives CDR1 SGHNT, CDR2 YYREEE (reference sequence). The CDR3 contains 16 residues. With 3 bases clipped from V and 4 bases from J, the junction kept 9 bases outside the gene matches.

This chain links TRBV10-3 with TRBJ1-4; D is ambiguous. Between the trimmed V and J ends, which lost 0 bases and 7 bases, there was a span of 9 bases. There are 14 residues in the CDR3. CDR1 is ENHRY, CDR2 SYGVKD, per germline. The chain's CDR3 is CAISESGEAEKLFF. The CDR3 DNA follows: TGTGCCATCAGTGAGTCCGGGGAGGCTGAAAAACTGTTTTTT.

A few counts support this clone. This chain joins TRBV18 and TRBJ2-5; 7 bases agree with TRBD2. Germline assignment: CDR1 KGHSH and CDR2 LQKENI. CDR3 length: 19 amino acids. Unmatched junction bases numbered 21, after V lost 4 bases and J lost 4 bases. The CDR3 here is CASSLTFSSGGRRLETQYF. The CDR3 DNA follows: TGTGCCAGCTCACTCACCTTCAGTTCGGGGGGAAGACGTTTAGAGACCCAGTACTTC.

V and J are TRBV7-9 and TRBJ1-2, with D unclear. Between the trimmed V and J ends, which lost 2 bases and 4 bases, there was a span of 8 bases. Germline V CDR1 and CDR2: SEHNR, FQNEAQ (reference sequence). The CDR3 totals 13 residues. As DNA, the CDR3 is TGTGCCAGCAGCTTATACATGGGCTATGGCTACACCTTC. It yields the protein CASSLYMGYGYTF. Based on the CDR3 plus reference TRBV7-9 and TRBJ1-2, the full variable domain is DTGVSQNPRHKITKRGQNVTFRCDPISEHNRLYWYRQTLGQGPEFLTYFQNEAQLEKSRLLSDRFSAERPKGSFSTLEIQRTEQGDSAMYLCASSLYMGYGYTFGSGTRLTVV.

The gene calls are TRBV6-1 and TRBJ1-5; a weak D match, TRBD1 (6 bases). Germline CDR1 reads MNHNS; CDR2 reads SASEGT. V was trimmed by 4 bases and J by 6 bases, leaving 16 bases between them. The CDR3 runs to 15 residues. DNA for the CDR3: TGTGCCAGCAGTGGCGGCCAGGGGATTGGTCAGCCCCAGCATTTT. Amino acid sequence: CASSGGQGIGQPQHF.

The chain couples TRBV5-1 to TRBJ2-3; D is unclear. Trimming removed 3 bases from V and 5 bases from J, with 16 bases in between. The CDR3 consists of 15 residues. Per the germline V gene, CDR1 is SGHRS and CDR2 is YFSETQ. For the CDR3, the DNA is TGCGCCAGCAGCTATGAGGCACCCACCAGAGATACGCAGTATTTT. This sequence encodes CASSYEAPTRDTQYF.